This T cell receptor (beta chain) was obtained from a study of blood T cell repertoires in COVID-19. Overall study: COVID-19 samples, acute and convalescent, were from the United States, Italy and Spain. The cDNA or gDNA used as material had been derived from T cells, B-cell-depleted T cells, or PBMCs.

Germline loops: CDR1 SGHTA, CDR2 FQGTGA. The CDR3 runs 13 residues. Trimming left V 5 bases short and J 6 bases short, with 11 bases between. As handled by the study authors: The authors estimated nucleated cell counts from reference gene primer amplification. Assay used: immunoSEQ multiplex PCR; TCRdb lists only in-frame clones, some missing. That table furnishes V, J and clone size, whereas the DNA furnished D and trimming. The table records about 190,000 clones, around 87% of them present only once. This chain joins TRBV7-3 and TRBJ2-1, with D maybe TRBD2 (6 bases). The source material was peripheral blood. The clonotype comes from a man aged 40-55 years with active or convalescent COVID-19. CDR3 DNA: TGTGCCAGCAGCACGGGACTTTCCAATGAGCAGTTCTTC. Its translation: CASSTGLSNEQFF.